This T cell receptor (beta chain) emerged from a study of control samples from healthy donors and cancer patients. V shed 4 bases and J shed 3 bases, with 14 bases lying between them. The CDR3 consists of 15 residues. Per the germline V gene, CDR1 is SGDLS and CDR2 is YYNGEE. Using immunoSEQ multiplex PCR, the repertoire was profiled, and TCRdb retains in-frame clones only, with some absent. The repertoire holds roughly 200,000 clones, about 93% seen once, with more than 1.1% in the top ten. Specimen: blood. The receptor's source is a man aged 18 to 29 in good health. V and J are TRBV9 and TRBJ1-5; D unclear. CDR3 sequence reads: CASSPGPYLNQPQHF. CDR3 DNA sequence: TGTGCCAGCAGCCCCGGCCCCTATCTCAATCAGCCCCAGCATTTT.